These T cell receptor beta chains were read from a single sample in a study of blood T cells in healthy people across ages. One entry per CDR3 protein results from TCRdb running MiXCR on the 5' RACE reads. Among approximately 600,000 distinct CDR3 sequences listed, around three fifths were seen once. Sequencing was carried out using blood. These receptor sequences come from a man aged 55 to 69 in good health. Each CDR3 is given with its conserved first and last residue. A D gene is named only where the DNA matches it firmly. Size values are once, few and many counts, or a class for expanded clones, and some rows have none.

d_gene	j_gene	abundance	v_gene	CDR3nt	CDR3aa
TRBD2	TRBJ2-5	-	TRBV2	TGTGCCAGCAGTGGGGCTAGCGGTCAAGAGACCCAGTACTTC	CASSGASGQETQYF
TRBD1	TRBJ1-4	-	TRBV29-1	TGCAGCGGAGGACAGGGGGAAAAACTGTTTTTT	CSGGQGEKLFF
TRBD1	TRBJ2-7	few	TRBV27	TGTGCCAGCAGTAAGATCCGGACAGGGTTCGACGAGCAGTACTTC	CASSKIRTGFDEQYF
-	TRBJ2-5	few	TRBV10-3	TGTGCCACCAAAACTCGGGGCCAAGAGACCCAGTACTTC	CATKTRGQETQYF
-	TRBJ1-4	-	TRBV18	TGTGCCAGCCGCACCATCGGGGAAAAACTGTTTTTT	CASRTIGEKLFF
-	TRBJ2-5	-	TRBV12-3/TRBV12-4	TGTGCCAGCAGTTCCGGCAGGAAAGGGGAGACCCAGTACTTC	CASSSGRKGETQYF
-	TRBJ2-5	-	TRBV10-2	TGCGCCAGCAGTTGGTCGCAGGGTTGGGAGACCCAGTACTTC	CASSWSQGWETQYF
-	TRBJ1-2	-	TRBV3-1	TGTGCCAGCAGCCTGAGGACAGTGAATATATATGGCTACACCTTC	CASSLRTVNIYGYTF
-	TRBJ1-6	-	TRBV25-1	TGTGCCAGCAGAAATCCAGGAAATTCACCCCTCCACTTT	CASRNPGNSPLHF
TRBD1	TRBJ1-6	-	TRBV28	TGTGCCAGCAGACGCCGGACAGGGGGCAACTATAATTCACCCCTCCACTTT	CASRRRTGGNYNSPLHF